This T cell receptor (beta chain) was profiled in a study of T cells in Graves' hyperthyroidism and ophthalmopathy. Study in general: The authors collected peripheral blood at initial diagnosis, before any treatment.

Criteria for exclusion of patients were uncontrolled infection, other autoimmune disease, pregnancy or lactation. Based on clinical symptoms, serum thyroxine and TRAb, thyroid ultrasound and orbital computed tomography, diagnoses were reached. CDR3 size: 17 residues. Trimming pared 5 bases from V and 3 bases from J, leaving 21 bases between. In this sample, this clonotype turned up many times. Its matching antigen is unknown. General study points: Most thyroid clonotypes expanded above 0.001 were also detected in blood.

From RNA transcripts, TCR beta CDR3 regions were amplified. Primed by the HTBI set, a first-round RT-PCR was run on the TCR CDR3. TCRdb reprocessed the multiplex PCR reads with MiXCR, giving one entry per CDR3 protein. The data contain around 180,000 distinct CDR3 sequences, approximately 15% of them singletons. Sequencing input: blood. This clonotype was sampled from a woman aged 50 to 60 with Graves' hyperthyroidism. The V and J genes are TRBV12-3 or TRBV12-4 and TRBJ2-3; D uncertain. Here the CDR3 reads CASSRWVSTRATDTQYF. The CDR3 DNA reads TGTGCCAGCAGTCGATGGGTCTCGACAAGGGCAACAGATACGCAGTATTTT.